This T cell receptor beta chain was retrieved from a study of T cells in Graves' hyperthyroidism and ophthalmopathy. Study outcomes and limitations: Most thyroid clonotypes expanded above 0.001 were also detected in blood.

Germline CDR1 and CDR2: LGHDT and YNNKEL (reference sequence). This CDR3 region has 16 residues. J was trimmed by 2 bases and V by 2 bases; bases with no gene match: 8. About this clonotype: The target antigen is unknown.

Researchers took RNA transcripts and amplified the TCR beta CDR3 regions from them. HTBI primers drove first-round RT-PCR of the TCR CDR3. One entry per CDR3 protein results from TCRdb running MiXCR on the multiplex PCR reads. This sample has about 480,000 distinct CDR3 sequences, with 22% found just once. The chain couples TRBV3-1 to TRBJ1-1, with TRBD1 matching over 7 bases. The TCR comes from a woman aged 70-85 years with Graves' ophthalmopathy. Material: blood. The CDR3 region has the DNA TGTGCCAGCAGCCAACGGCAGGGGGTTGGAAACACTGAAGCTTTCTTT. Translating gives CASSQRQGVGNTEAFF. The full variable domain, its missing parts supplied by reference TRBV3-1 and TRBJ1-1, is DTAVSQTPKYLVTQMGNDKSIKCEQNLGHDTMYWYKQDSKKFLKIMFSYNNKELIINETVPNRFSPKSPDKAHLNLHINSLELGDSAVYFCASSQRQGVGNTEAFFGQGTRLTVV.